These 3 T cell receptor beta chains were sequenced from one sample in a study of control samples from healthy donors and cancer patients. The protocol was immunoSEQ multiplex PCR, while the TCRdb copy is restricted to in-frame clones and leaves out a portion. The data contain about 180,000 clones, 85% to 90% of them singletons. Sequenced sample: blood. These receptors came from a woman aged 45-65 years in good health.

V usage is TRBV9 and J usage is TRBJ2-2; no firm D call. Trimming pared 1 base from V and 5 bases from J, leaving 9 bases between. Germline CDR1 is SGDLS and CDR2 is YYNGEE. The CDR3 covers 14 residues. The CDR3 nucleotides are TGTGCCAGCAGCGTAAAACCCCCGACCGGGGAGCTGTTTTTT. As protein: CASSVKPPTGELFF. The variable domain in full, with the rest retrieved from reference TRBV9 and TRBJ2-2, is DSGVTQTPKHLITATGQRVTLRCSPRSGDLSVYWYQQSLDQGLQFLIQYYNGEERAKGNILERFSAQQFPDLHSELNLSSLELGDSALYFCASSVKPPTGELFFGEGSRLTVL.

This chain joins TRBV7-8 and TRBJ1-1, with 10 bases lining up with TRBD1. From germline, CDR1 is SGHVS and CDR2 FQNEAQ. The V segment lost 5 bases and the J segment 1 base; nucleotides outside the gene matches: 7. The CDR3 contains 16 residues. The chain's CDR3 is CASSRDRGRQNTEAFF. CDR3 in DNA: TGTGCCAGCAGCCGAGACAGGGGGCGGCAGAACACTGAAGCTTTCTTT.

The chain combines TRBV5-5 with TRBJ2-5, with D tentatively TRBD1 (6 bases). The CDR3 has 18 residues. Germline V CDR1 and CDR2: SGHKS, YYEKEE (reference sequence). V gave up 0 bases and J gave up 1 base, with 19 bases separating them. CDR3 region: CASSLAGTATGIQETQYF. The CDR3 nucleotides read TGTGCCAGCAGCTTGGCCGGGACGGCGACAGGAATCCAAGAGACCCAGTACTTC.